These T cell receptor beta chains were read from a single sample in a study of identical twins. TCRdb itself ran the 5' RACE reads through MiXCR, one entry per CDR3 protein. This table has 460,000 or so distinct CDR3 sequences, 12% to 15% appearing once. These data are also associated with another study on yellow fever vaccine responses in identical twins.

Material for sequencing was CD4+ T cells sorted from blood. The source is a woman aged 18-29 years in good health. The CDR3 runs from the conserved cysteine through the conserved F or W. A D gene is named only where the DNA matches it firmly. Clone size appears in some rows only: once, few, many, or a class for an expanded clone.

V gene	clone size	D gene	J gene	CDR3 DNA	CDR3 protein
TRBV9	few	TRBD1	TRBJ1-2	TGTGCCAGCAGCGGGACAGGGGGAGATGGCTACACCTTC	CASSGTGGDGYTF
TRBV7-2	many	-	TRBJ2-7	TGTGCCAGCAGCTTCCTGGGTTTGTCCTACGAGCAGTACTTC	CASSFLGLSYEQYF
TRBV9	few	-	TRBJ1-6	TGTGCCAGCAGCGTAGCTGGCAATTCACCCCTCCACTTT	CASSVAGNSPLHF
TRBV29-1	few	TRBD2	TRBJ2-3	TGCAGCGTTGAAGGGGGCCTAGCGGGGGCCAGCACAGATACGCAGTATTTT	CSVEGGLAGASTDTQYF
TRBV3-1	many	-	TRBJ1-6	TGTGCCAGCAGCCGACGGGACAATTCACCCCTCCACTTT	CASSRRDNSPLHF
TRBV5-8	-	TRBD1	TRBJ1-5	TGTGCCAGCAGCTGGTGGGGACAGGGCAGCAATCAGCCCCAGCATTTT	CASSWWGQGSNQPQHF
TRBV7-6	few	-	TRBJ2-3	TGTGCCAGCTCCCCTTTGCTTGGGCCAGGAGATACGCAGTATTTT	CASSPLLGPGDTQYF
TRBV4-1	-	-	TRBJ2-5	TGCGCCAGCAGCGGACTGGCGGTCCAAGAGACCCAGTACTTC	CASSGLAVQETQYF
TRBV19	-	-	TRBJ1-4	TGTGCCAGTAGTATAGATACTAATGAAAAACTGTTTTTT	CASSIDTNEKLFF
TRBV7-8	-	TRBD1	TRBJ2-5	TGTGCCAGCAGCCAACCGGGACAGGGCTACCAAGAGACCCAGTACTTC	CASSQPGQGYQETQYF
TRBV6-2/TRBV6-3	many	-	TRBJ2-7	TGTGCCAGCAGTTACCTCGTGGCCGTAACCTACGAGCAGTACTTC	CASSYLVAVTYEQYF
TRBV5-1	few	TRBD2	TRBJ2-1	TGCGCCAGCAGCTTGGACCAGCGGGGGTACAATGAGCAGTTCTTC	CASSLDQRGYNEQFF
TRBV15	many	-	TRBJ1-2	TGTGCCACCAGCAGAGACAGGGAGGCTGGCTACACCTTC	CATSRDREAGYTF
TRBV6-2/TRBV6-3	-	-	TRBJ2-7	TGTGCCAGCAGTGTGTCCTCCTTAGAGCAGTACTTC	CASSVSSLEQYF
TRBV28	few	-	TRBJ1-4	TGTGCCAGCAGTTTATGGGGATCAACTAATGAAAAACTGTTTTTT	CASSLWGSTNEKLFF
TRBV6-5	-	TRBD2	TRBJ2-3	TGTGCCAGCAGTTACCCCGCTAGCGGGGGAAACACAGATACGCAGTATTTT	CASSYPASGGNTDTQYF
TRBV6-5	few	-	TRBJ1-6	TGTGCCAGCAGTTATAGGAGCTCCTATAATTCACCCCTCCACTTT	CASSYRSSYNSPLHF
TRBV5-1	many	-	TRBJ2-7	TGCGCCAGCAGCCGGATATCAGGGAACTCCTACGAGCAGTACTTC	CASSRISGNSYEQYF
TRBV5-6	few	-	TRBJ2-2	TGTGCCAGCAGCTTCCAGTTAGCGACCGGGGAGCTGTTTTTT	CASSFQLATGELFF
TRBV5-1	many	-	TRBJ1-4	TGCGCCAGCAGCTTGGAACAGGCTAATAATGAAAAACTGTTTTTT	CASSLEQANNEKLFF
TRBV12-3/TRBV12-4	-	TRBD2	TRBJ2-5	TGTGCCAGCAGCCCCAGTCGGGGGGGGGCGACCCAGTACTTC	CASSPSRGGATQYF
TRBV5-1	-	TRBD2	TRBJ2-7	TGCGCCAGCAGCTGGGGGGGAGCGGACGAGCAGTACTTC	CASSWGGADEQYF
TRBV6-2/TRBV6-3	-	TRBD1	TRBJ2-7	TGTGCCAGCAGTGGACAGGGGCGGGAGCAGTACTTC	CASSGQGREQYF
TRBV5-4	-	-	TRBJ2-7	TGTGCCAGCAGCCACGGGCCTCACTCCTACGAGCAGTACTTC	CASSHGPHSYEQYF
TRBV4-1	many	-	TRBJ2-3	TGCGCCAGCAGCCAGGCGGACAATCCAGATACGCAGTATTTT	CASSQADNPDTQYF
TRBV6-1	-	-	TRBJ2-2	TGTGCCAGCGGACCGGGACAAACGAACACCGGGGAGCTGTTTTTT	CASGPGQTNTGELFF
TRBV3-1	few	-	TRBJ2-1	TGTGCCAGCAGCTCCCACTCCAAGGGTTACTACAATGAGCAGTTCTTC	CASSSHSKGYYNEQFF
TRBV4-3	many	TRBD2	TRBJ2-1	TGCGCCAGCAGCCGAGAGACTAGCGGGGCCTCCTACAATGAGCAGTTCTTC	CASSRETSGASYNEQFF
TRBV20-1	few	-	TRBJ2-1	TGCAGTGCTAGAGATTTGACTCTAGCAATTAATGAGCAGTTCTTC	CSARDLTLAINEQFF
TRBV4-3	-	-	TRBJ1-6	TGCGCCAGCAGCCTAGCATCGGACATTTATTCACCCCTCCACTTT	CASSLASDIYSPLHF
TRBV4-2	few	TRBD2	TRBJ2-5	TGTGCCAGCAGCCGCCAATTAGTCTCTAGCGGGGGGGACCAAGAGACCCAGTACTTC	CASSRQLVSSGGDQETQYF
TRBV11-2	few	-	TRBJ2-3	TGTGCCAGCAGCCCCTCCCCGGGACACCGTTTTGGCACAGATACGCAGTATTTT	CASSPSPGHRFGTDTQYF
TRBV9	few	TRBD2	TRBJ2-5	TGTGCCAGCAGCGTAGGACTAGCGGAAACCCAAGAGACCCAGTACTTC	CASSVGLAETQETQYF
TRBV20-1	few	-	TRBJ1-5	TGCAGTGCTAGAGTATCGGGTACAGGCAATCAGCCCCAGCATTTT	CSARVSGTGNQPQHF
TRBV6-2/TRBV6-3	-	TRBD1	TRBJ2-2	TGTGCCAGCAGGGGACAGGCAACCGGGGAGCTGTTTTTT	CASRGQATGELFF
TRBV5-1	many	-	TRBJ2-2	TGCGCCAGCAGCTGGTCGGGGAAGAACACCGGGGAGCTGTTTTTT	CASSWSGKNTGELFF
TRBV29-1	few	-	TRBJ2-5	TGCAGCGTTGAGGGGCAGGCAGAGACCCAGTACTTC	CSVEGQAETQYF
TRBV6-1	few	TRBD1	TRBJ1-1	TGTGCCAGCACTCTCAGGGGGGGGTCTGAAGCTTTCTTT	CASTLRGGSEAFF
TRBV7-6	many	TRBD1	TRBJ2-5	TGTGCCAGCAGCTTAGAAGGGACAGCGTCGGAGACCCAGTACTTC	CASSLEGTASETQYF
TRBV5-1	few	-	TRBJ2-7	TGCGCCAGCAGCTTGGCCGGGGGCCTACTCCTATACGAGCAGTACTTC	CASSLAGGLLLYEQYF
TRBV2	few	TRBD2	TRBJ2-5	TGTGCCAGCCGGTTACTAGCGGAAGAGACCCAGTACTTC	CASRLLAEETQYF
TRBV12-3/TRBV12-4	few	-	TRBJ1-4	TGTGCCAGCACCCCGCAGGGGAGAAATGAAAAACTGTTTTTT	CASTPQGRNEKLFF
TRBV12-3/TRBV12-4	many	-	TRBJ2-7	TGTGCCAGCAGTTTAATGGTTGAGCAGTACTTC	CASSLMVEQYF
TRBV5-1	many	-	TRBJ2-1	TGCGCCAGCAGCGCGGATGGGCGGGATGAGCAGTTCTTC	CASSADGRDEQFF
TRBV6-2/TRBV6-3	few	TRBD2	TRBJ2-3	TGTGCCAGCAGTTACACGTCTAGCGGGAGGAGGTTTACAGATACGCAGTATTTT	CASSYTSSGRRFTDTQYF
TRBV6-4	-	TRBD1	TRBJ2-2	TGTGCCAGCAGTGCCCGGACAGGGACCGGGGAGCTGTTTTTT	CASSARTGTGELFF
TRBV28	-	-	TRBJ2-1	TGTGCCAGCAGCCCGTCCAAGGGCCCCACTTACAATGAGCAGTTCTTC	CASSPSKGPTYNEQFF
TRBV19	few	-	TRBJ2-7	TGTGCCAGTAGTTCGGAACCCATCCCTAAACGGGAGCAGTACTTC	CASSSEPIPKREQYF
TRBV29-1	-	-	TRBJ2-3	TGCAGCGTTGAACTGGGCAAGGTACCAGATACGCAGTATTTT	CSVELGKVPDTQYF
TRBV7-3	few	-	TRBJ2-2	TGTGCCAGCAGCTTAACGGCAGGGAACGGGGAGCTGTTTTTT	CASSLTAGNGELFF
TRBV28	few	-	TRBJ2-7	TGTGCCAGCAGTTTAAAGGGGGGTCCTTTCTACGAGCAGTACTTC	CASSLKGGPFYEQYF
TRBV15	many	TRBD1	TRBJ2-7	TGTGCCACCAGCAGAGATACAGGGGGAAACTACGAGCAGTACTTC	CATSRDTGGNYEQYF
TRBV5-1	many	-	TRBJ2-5	TGCGCCAGCAGGGCGGGGGCTACTCGGGAGACCCAGTACTTC	CASRAGATRETQYF
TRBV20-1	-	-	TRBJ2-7	TGCAGTGCTAGATTTATAAGCGACGAGCAGTACTTC	CSARFISDEQYF
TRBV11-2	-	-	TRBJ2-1	TGTGCCAGCAGCTTTTCCGGGCCCCCCCCCGTCAGCTCCTACAATGAGCAGTTCTTC	CASSFSGPPPVSSYNEQFF
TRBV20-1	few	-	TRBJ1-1	TGCAGTGCTAGATCCGGACCCCTCCCTGAAGCTTTCTTT	CSARSGPLPEAFF
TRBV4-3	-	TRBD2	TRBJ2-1	TGCGCCAGCAGCCAAGATGGACTAGCGATCAATGAGCAGTTCTTC	CASSQDGLAINEQFF
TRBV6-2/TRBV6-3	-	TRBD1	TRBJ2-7	TGTGCCAGCAGAAAGCCCTCCGGGACAGCGTTCAACGAGCAGTACTTC	CASRKPSGTAFNEQYF